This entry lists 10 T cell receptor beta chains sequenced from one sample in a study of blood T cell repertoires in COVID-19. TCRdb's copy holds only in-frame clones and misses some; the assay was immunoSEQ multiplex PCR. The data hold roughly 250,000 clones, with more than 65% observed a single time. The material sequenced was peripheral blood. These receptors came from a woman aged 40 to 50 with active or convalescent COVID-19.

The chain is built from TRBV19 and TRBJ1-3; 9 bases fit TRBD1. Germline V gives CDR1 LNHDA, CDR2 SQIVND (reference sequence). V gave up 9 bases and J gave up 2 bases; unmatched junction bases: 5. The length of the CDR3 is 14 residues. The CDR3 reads CASRDREAGNTIYF. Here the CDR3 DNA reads TGTGCCAGCCGGGACAGGGAAGCTGGAAACACCATATATTTT.

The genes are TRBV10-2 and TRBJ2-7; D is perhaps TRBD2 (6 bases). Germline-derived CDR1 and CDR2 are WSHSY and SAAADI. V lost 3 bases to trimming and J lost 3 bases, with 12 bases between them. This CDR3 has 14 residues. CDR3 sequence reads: CASSDPGEIYEQYV. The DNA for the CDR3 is TGCGCCAGCAGTGATCCGGGGGAGATCTACGAGCAGTACGTC.

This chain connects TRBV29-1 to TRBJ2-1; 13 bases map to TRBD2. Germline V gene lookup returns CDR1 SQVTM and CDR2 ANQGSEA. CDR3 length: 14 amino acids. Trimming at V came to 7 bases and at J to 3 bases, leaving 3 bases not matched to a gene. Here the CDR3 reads CSERTSGGYNEQFF. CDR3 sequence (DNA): TGCAGCGAGAGGACTAGCGGGGGCTACAATGAGCAGTTCTTC.

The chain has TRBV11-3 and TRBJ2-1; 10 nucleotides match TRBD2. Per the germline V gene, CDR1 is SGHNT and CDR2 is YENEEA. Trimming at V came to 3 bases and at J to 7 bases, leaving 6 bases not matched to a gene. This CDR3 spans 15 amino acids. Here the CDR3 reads CASSFRLAGANEQFF. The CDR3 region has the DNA TGTGCCAGCAGCTTTCGCCTAGCGGGGGCGAATGAGCAGTTCTTC.

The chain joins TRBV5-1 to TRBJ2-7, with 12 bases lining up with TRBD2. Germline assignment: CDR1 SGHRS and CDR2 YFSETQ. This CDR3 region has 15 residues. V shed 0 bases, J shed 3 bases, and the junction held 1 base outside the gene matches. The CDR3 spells CASSLGTSGVYEQYF. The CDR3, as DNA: TGCGCCAGCAGCTTGGGGACTAGCGGGGTCTACGAGCAGTACTTC.

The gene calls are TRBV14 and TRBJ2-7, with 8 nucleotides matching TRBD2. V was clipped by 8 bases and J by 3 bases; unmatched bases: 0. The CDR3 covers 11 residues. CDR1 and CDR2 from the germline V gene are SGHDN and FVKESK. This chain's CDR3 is CASAGGYEQYF. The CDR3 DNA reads TGTGCCAGCGCGGGGGGCTACGAGCAGTACTTC.

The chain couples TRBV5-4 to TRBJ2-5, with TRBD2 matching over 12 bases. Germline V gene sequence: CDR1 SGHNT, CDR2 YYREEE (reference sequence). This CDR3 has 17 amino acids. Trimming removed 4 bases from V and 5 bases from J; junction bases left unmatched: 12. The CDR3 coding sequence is TGTGCCAGCAGCCCGGTCGGCGGACTAGCGGGGTTGGAGACCCAGTACTTC. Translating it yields CASSPVGGLAGLETQYF. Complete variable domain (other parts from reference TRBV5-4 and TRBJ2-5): ETGVTQSPTHLIKTRGQQVTLRCSSQSGHNTVSWYQQALGQGPQFIFQYYREEENGRGNFPPRFSGLQFPNYSSELNVNALELDDSALYLCASSPVGGLAGLETQYFGPGTRLLVL.

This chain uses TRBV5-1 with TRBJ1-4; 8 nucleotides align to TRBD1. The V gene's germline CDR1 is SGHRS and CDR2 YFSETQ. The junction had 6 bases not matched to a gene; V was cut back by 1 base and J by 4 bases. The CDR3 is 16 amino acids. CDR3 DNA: TGCGCCAGCAGCTTGACAGGGGGGGCCCTTAATGAAAAACTGTTTTTT. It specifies CASSLTGGALNEKLFF. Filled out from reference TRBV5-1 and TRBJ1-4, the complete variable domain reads KAGVTQTPRYLIKTRGQQVTLSCSPISGHRSVSWYQQTPGQGLQFLFEYFSETQRNKGNFPGRFSGRQFSNSRSEMNVSTLELGDSALYLCASSLTGGALNEKLFFGSGTQLSVL.

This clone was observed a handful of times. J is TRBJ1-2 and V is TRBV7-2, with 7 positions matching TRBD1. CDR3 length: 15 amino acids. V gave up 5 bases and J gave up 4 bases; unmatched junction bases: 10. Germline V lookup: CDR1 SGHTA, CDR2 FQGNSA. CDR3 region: CASSGQGGGIYGYTF. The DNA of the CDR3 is TGTGCCAGCAGCGGTCAAGGGGGCGGCATCTATGGCTACACCTTC.

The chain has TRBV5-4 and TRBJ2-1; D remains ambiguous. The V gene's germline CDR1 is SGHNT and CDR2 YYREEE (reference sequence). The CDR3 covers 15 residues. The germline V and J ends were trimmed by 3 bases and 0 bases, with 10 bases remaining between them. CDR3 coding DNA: TGTGCCAGCAGCTCTAAGCTGAGCTCCTACAATGAGCAGTTCTTC. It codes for CASSSKLSSYNEQFF. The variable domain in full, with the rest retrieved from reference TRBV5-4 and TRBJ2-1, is ETGVTQSPTHLIKTRGQQVTLRCSSQSGHNTVSWYQQALGQGPQFIFQYYREEENGRGNFPPRFSGLQFPNYSSELNVNALELDDSALYLCASSSKLSSYNEQFFGPGTRLTVL.